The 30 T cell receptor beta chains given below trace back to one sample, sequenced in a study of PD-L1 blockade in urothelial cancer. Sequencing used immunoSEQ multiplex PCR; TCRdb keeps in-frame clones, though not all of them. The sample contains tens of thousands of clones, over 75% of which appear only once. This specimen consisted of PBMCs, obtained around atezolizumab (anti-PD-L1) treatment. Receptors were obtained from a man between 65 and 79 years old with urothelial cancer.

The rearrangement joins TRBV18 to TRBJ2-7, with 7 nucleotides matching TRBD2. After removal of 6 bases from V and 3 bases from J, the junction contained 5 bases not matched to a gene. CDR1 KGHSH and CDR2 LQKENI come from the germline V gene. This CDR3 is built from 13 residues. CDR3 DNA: TGTGCCAGCTCCGAGGGACTACTCTACGAGCAGTACTTC. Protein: CASSEGLLYEQYF.

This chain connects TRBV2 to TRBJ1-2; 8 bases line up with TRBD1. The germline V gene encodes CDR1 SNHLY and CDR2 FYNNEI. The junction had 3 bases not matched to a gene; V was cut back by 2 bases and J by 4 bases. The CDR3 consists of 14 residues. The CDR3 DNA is TGTGCCAGCAGTGAAAGGACAGGGACCTATGGCTACACCTTC. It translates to CASSERTGTYGYTF. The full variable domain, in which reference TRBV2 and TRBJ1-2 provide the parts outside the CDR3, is EPEVTQTPSHQVTQMGQEVILRCVPISNHLYFYWYRQILGQKVEFLVSFYNNEISEKSEIFDDQFSVERPDGSNFTLKIRSTKLEDSAMYFCASSERTGTYGYTFGSGTRLTVV.

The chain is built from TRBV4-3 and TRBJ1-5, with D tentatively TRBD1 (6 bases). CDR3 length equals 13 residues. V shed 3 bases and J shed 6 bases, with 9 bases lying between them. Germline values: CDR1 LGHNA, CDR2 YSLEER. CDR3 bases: TGCGCCAGCAGCCATCGCAGGGGTCAGCCCCAGCATTTT. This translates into CASSHRRGQPQHF.

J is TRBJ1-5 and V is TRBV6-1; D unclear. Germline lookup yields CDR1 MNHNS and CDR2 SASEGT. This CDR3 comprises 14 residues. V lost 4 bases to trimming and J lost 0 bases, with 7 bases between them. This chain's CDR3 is CASSGSSSNQPQHF. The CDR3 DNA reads TGTGCCAGCAGTGGGAGTAGTAGCAATCAGCCCCAGCATTTT.

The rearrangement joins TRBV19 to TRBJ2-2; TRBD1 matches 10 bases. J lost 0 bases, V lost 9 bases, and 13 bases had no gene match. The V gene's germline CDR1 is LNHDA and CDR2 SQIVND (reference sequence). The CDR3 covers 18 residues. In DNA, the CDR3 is TGTGCCAGCCTTCACGACAGGGGGCGGGGTTCGAACACCGGGGAGCTGTTTTTT. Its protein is CASLHDRGRGSNTGELFF.

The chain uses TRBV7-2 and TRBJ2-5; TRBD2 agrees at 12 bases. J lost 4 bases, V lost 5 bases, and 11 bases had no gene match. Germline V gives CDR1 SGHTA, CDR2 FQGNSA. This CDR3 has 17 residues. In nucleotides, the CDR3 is TGTGCCAGCAGCAAGAGGACTAGCGGGATGGCGGGAGAGACCCAGTACTTC. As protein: CASSKRTSGMAGETQYF. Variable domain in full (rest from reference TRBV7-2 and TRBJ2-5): GAGVSQSPSNKVTEKGKDVELRCDPISGHTALYWYRQSLGQGLEFLIYFQGNSAPDKSGLPSDRFSAERTGGSVSTLTIQRTQQEDSAVYLCASSKRTSGMAGETQYFGPGTRLLVL.

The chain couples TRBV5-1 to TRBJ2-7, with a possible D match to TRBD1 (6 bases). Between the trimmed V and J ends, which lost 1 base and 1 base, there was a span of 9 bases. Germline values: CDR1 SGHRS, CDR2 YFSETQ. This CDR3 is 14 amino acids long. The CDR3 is CASSLLTGSYEQYF. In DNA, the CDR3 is TGCGCCAGCAGCTTGTTAACAGGGTCCTACGAGCAGTACTTC.

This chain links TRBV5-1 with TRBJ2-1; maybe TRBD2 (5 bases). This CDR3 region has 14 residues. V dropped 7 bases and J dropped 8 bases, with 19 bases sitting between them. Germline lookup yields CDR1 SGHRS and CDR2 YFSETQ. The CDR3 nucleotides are TGCGCCAGCTACCCTTCCCCCCCCGGGGATGAGCAGTTCTTC. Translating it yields CASYPSPPGDEQFF.

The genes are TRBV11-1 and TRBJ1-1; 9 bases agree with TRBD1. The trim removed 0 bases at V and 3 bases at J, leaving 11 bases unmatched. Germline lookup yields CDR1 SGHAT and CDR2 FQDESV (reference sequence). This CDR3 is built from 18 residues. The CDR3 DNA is TGTGCCAGCAGCTTAGCGTTCGGGACAGGGCGCAGGGACACTGAAGCTTTCTTT. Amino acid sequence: CASSLAFGTGRRDTEAFF.

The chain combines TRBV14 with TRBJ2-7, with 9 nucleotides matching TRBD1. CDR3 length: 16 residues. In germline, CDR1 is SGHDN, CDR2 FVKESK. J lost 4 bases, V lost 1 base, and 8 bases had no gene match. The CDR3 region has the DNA TGTGCCAGCAGCCAAGGGATCCGGGACAGGGTGTACGAGCAGTACTTC. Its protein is CASSQGIRDRVYEQYF.

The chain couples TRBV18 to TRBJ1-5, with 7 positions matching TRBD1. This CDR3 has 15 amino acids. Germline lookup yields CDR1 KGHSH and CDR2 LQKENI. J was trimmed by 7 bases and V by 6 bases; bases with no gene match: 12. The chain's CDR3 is CASSTDRSLYQPQHF. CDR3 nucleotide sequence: TGTGCCAGCTCTACGGACAGGAGCCTTTACCAGCCCCAGCATTTT.

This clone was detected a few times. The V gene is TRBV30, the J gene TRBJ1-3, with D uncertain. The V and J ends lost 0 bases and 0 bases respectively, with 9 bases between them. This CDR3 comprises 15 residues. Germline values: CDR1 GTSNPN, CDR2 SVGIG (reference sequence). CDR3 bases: TGTGCCTGGAGTGTACCTAACAGCTCTGGAAACACCATATATTTT. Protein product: CAWSVPNSSGNTIYF.

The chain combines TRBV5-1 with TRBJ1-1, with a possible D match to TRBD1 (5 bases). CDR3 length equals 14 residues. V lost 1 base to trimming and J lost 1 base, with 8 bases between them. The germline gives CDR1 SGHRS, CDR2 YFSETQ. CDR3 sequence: CASSLTQGNTEAFF. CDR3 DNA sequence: TGCGCCAGCAGCTTGACGCAGGGGAACACTGAAGCTTTCTTT.

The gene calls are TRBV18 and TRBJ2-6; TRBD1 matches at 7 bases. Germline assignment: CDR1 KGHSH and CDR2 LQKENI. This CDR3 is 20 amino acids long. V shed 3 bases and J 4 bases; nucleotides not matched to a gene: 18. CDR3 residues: CASSPNTLETGASGANVLTF. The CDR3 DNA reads TGTGCCAGCTCACCCAACACACTAGAAACAGGGGCCTCGGGGGCCAACGTCCTGACTTTC.

The CDR3 spells CASRVTGTDTQYF. CDR3 nucleotides: TGTGCCAGTAGAGTGACGGGGACAGATACGCAGTATTTT. V and J are TRBV19 and TRBJ2-3; TRBD2 is a possible D gene (5 bases). Trimming removed 6 bases at V and 3 bases at J, with 10 bases between. Germline CDR1 LNHDA, CDR2 SQIVND (reference sequence). This CDR3 has 13 amino acids.

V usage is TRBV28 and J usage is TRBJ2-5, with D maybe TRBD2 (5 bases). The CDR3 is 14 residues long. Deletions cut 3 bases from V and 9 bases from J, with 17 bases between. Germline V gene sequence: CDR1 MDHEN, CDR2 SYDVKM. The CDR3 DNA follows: TGTGCCAGCAGTTTGAGCGGAGGCATGACGGCCCAGTACTTC. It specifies CASSLSGGMTAQYF.

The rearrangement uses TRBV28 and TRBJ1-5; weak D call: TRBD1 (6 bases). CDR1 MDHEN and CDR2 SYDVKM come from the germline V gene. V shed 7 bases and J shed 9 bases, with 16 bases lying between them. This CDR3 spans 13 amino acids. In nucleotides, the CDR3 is TGTGCCAGCAACACAGGGCCGTTAAGGCCCCAGCATTTT. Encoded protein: CASNTGPLRPQHF.

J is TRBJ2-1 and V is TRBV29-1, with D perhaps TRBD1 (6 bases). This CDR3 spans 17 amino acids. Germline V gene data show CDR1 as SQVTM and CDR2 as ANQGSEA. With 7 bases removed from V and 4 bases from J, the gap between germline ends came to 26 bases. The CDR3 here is CSERVTGKGFSYNEQFF. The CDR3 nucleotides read TGCAGCGAAAGGGTCACAGGGAAGGGGTTTTCGTACAATGAGCAGTTCTTC.

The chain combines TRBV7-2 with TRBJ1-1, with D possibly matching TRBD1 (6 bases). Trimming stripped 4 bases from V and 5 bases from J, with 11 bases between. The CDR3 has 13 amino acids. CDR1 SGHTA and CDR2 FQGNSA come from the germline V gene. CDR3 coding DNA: TGTGCCAGCAGCTCTAAAAGGGGGACTGAAGCTTTCTTT. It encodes CASSSKRGTEAFF.

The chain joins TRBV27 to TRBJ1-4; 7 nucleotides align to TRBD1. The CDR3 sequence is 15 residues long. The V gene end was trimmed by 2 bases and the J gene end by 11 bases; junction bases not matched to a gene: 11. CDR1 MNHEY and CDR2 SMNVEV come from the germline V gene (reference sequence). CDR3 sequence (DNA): TGTGCCAGCAGTTTAAAGTGGGACAGAGGCGAGAAACTGTTTTTT. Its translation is CASSLKWDRGEKLFF.

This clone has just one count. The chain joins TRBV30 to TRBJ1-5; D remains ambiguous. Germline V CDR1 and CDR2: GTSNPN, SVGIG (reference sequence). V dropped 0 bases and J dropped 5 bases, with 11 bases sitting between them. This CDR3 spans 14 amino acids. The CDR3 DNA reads TGTGCCTGGAGTGTGGGAGGTCTCGATCAGCCCCAGCATTTT. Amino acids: CAWSVGGLDQPQHF.

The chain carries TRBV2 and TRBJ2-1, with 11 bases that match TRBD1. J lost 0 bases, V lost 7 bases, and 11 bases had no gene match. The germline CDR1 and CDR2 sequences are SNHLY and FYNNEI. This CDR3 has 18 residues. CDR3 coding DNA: TGTGCCAGCACTGGGGGACAGGGGGTTCTAGGCTCCTACAATGAGCAGTTCTTC. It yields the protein CASTGGQGVLGSYNEQFF.

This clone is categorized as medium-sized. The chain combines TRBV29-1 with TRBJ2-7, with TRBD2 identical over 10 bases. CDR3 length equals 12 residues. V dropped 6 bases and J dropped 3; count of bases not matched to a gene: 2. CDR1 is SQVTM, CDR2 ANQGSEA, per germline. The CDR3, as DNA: TGCAGCGTAGGGACTAGCGACTACGAGCAGTACTTC. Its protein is CSVGTSDYEQYF.

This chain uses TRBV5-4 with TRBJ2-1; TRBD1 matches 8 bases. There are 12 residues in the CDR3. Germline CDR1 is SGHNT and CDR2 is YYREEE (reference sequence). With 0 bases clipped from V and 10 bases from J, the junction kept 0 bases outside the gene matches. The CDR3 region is CASSLGTGEQFF. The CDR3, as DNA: TGTGCCAGCAGCTTGGGGACAGGGGAGCAGTTCTTC.

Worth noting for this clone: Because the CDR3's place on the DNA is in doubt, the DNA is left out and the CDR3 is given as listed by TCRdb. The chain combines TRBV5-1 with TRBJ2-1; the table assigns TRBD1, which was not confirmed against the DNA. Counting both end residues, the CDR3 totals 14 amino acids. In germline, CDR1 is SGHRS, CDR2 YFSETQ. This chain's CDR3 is CASSFGTGIMVLFF.

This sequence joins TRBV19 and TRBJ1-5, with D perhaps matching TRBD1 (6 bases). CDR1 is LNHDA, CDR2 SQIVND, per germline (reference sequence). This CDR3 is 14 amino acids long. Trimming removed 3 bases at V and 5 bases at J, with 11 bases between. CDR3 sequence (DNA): TGTGCCAGTAGTATTAGACAGGTTTATCAGCCCCAGCATTTT. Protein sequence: CASSIRQVYQPQHF.

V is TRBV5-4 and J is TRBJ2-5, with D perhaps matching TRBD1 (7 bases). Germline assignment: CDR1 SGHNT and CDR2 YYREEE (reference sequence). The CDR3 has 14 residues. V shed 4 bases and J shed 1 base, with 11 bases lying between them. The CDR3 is CASSAGQTQETQYF. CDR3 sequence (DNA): TGTGCCAGCAGCGCGGGACAGACCCAAGAGACCCAGTACTTC.

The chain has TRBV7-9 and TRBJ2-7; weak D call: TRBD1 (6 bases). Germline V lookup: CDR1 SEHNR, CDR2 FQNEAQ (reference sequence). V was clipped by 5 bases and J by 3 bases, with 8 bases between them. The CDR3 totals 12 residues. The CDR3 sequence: CASSQQGYEQYF. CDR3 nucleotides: TGTGCCAGCAGCCAACAGGGCTACGAGCAGTACTTC.

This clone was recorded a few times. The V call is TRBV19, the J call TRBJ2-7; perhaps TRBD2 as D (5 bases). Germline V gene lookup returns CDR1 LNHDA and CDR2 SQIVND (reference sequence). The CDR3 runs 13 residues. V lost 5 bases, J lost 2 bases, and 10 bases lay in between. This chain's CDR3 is CASSVRGPYEQYF. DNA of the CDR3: TGTGCCAGTAGTGTACGGGGTCCCTACGAGCAGTACTTC.

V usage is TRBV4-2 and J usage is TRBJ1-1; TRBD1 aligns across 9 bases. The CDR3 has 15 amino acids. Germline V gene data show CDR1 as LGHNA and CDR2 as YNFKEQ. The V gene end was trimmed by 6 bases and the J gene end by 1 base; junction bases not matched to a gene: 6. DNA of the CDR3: TGTGCCAGCAGGCGGGCGGGACAGGGGAACACTGAAGCTTTCTTT. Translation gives CASRRAGQGNTEAFF.